This entry concerns a single T cell receptor beta chain. Antigen: not known. Trimming removed 3 bases from V and 4 bases from J; junction bases left unmatched: 9. The CDR3 is made up of 15 amino acids. The germline gives CDR1 SGHNT, CDR2 YYREEE (reference sequence). These data come from a study of blood T cells in healthy people across ages. Russia was home to the donors, healthy Caucasian individuals aged about 6 to 90. Samples each yielded at least 6 micrograms of total RNA. Primers used in a second PCR of about 7 to 12 cycles were a sample-barcoded 5' primer and a J-beta primer mix. Each CDR3 protein is one row after TCRdb ran MiXCR on the 5' RACE reads. The sample lists about a million distinct CDR3 sequences; around 49% were seen once. Notes on the study in general: A greater number of naive CD4+ cells and higher diversity distinguished long-lived donors from aged donors. Researchers report that TCR beta diversity correlated strongly with naive T cell percentage.

Sequences were obtained from blood. The chain recombines TRBV5-4 with TRBJ2-7; TRBD1 aligns across 8 bases. This TCR derives from a young man in good health. CDR3 in amino acids: CASSSATGGFYEQYF. The CDR3 nucleotides read TGTGCCAGCAGCTCCGCCACAGGGGGGTTTTACGAGCAGTACTTC.